This TCR beta chain was observed in a study of blood T cell repertoires in COVID-19. Study background: PBMCs, B-cell-depleted T cells, or T cells were the source of the cDNA or gDNA that made up the material.

Per the study methods: Nucleated cell number was recorded as an estimate derived from reference gene primer amplification. Produced via immunoSEQ multiplex PCR; TCRdb's table is partial and in-frame only. D and trimming come from the DNA, and the V and J calls and clone size come from that table. Of about 230,000 clones in the sample, 85% to 90% were seen once. V shed 6 bases and J shed 3 bases, with 17 bases lying between them. The CDR3 length is 15 residues. Germline CDR1 and CDR2: KGHSH and LQKENI. Those enrolled in Seattle joined during active infection and were followed longitudinally afterward. This clone was observed a single time.

The material sequenced was peripheral blood. The sequence was collected from a man aged 45-65 years with COVID-19, enrolled during active disease. The rearrangement links TRBV18 to TRBJ1-1, with a weak D call TRBD1 (6 bases). Here the CDR3 DNA reads TGTGCCAGCTCCCTAATCCAGGGGATGGACACTGAAGCTTTCTTT. This codes for CASSLIQGMDTEAFF.